The 12 T cell receptor beta chains below all came from one sample that was sequenced in a study of blood T cell repertoires in COVID-19. Using immunoSEQ multiplex PCR, the repertoire was profiled, and TCRdb retains in-frame clones only, with some absent. This sample yields roughly 200,000 clones, of which 70% to 90% are seen a single time; roughly a tenth belongs to the top ten. Material for sequencing was peripheral blood. The receptors come from a woman in her forties or fifties with COVID-19, enrolled during active disease.

The chain has TRBV28 and TRBJ1-5; a weak D match, TRBD1 (6 bases). V was trimmed by 4 bases and J by 1 base, leaving 11 bases between them. The CDR3 runs to 15 residues. Per the germline V gene, CDR1 is MDHEN and CDR2 is SYDVKM. The DNA for the CDR3 is TGTGCCAGCAGTTACAGGGCAGAGAGCAATCAGCCCCAGCATTTT. It yields the protein CASSYRAESNQPQHF.

The gene calls are TRBV4-3 and TRBJ1-2; D is unclear. CDR3 size: 15 residues. With 1 base removed from V and 5 bases from J, the gap between germline ends came to 14 bases. Germline CDR1 reads LGHNA; CDR2 reads YSLEER. CDR3 residues: CASSQGNRVSYGYTF. CDR3 nucleotide sequence: TGCGCCAGCAGCCAAGGTAACCGGGTCAGTTATGGCTACACCTTC.

The chain carries TRBV12-3 or TRBV12-4 and TRBJ2-5, with TRBD2 as a possible D gene (5 bases). Between the trimmed V and J ends, which lost 2 bases and 6 bases, there was a span of 10 bases. The CDR3 loop spans 13 amino acids. The CDR3 nucleotides are TGTGCCAGCAGTTTATTAGGGAGACAGACCCAGTACTTC. It yields the protein CASSLLGRQTQYF.

V usage is TRBV6-5 and J usage is TRBJ1-6, with a weak D call TRBD1 (5 bases). The germline CDR1 and CDR2 sequences are MNHEY and SVGAGI. V gave up 4 bases and J gave up 8 bases, with 15 bases separating them. CDR3 length: 15 amino acids. CDR3 region: CASSWGDGGDSPLHF. Written as DNA, the CDR3 is TGTGCCAGCAGTTGGGGGGACGGGGGTGATTCACCCCTCCACTTT.

The chain combines TRBV27 with TRBJ1-2, with a tentative D call TRBD1 (5 bases). The CDR3 is 13 residues long. V lost 0 bases and J lost 8, with 10 bases in between. The germline V gene encodes CDR1 MNHEY and CDR2 SMNVEV (reference sequence). CDR3 DNA: TGTGCCAGCAGTTTATCGTTGGGGGGAGGCTACACCTTC. Translation gives CASSLSLGGGYTF.

The chain couples TRBV10-3 to TRBJ2-3; perhaps TRBD2 as D (5 bases). V was shortened by 4 bases and J by 0 bases, with 11 bases between the two germline ends. The CDR3 runs to 15 residues. Per germline, CDR1 ENHRY and CDR2 SYGVKD. As DNA, the CDR3 is TGTGCCATCAGTGCACCGGGAATCAGCACAGATACGCAGTATTTT. It translates to CAISAPGISTDTQYF.

The CDR3 nucleotides are TGTGCCAGTAGTATTAGCGGGGGGGCAGGAGATACGCAGTATTTT. Translated, it gives CASSISGGAGDTQYF. The chain has TRBV19 and TRBJ2-3, with TRBD2 matching over 11 bases. Trimming cost V 3 bases and J 5 bases; bases outside gene matches: 4. The CDR3 loop spans 15 amino acids. Germline CDR1 reads LNHDA; CDR2 reads SQIVND (reference sequence).

The chain recombines TRBV12-3 or TRBV12-4 with TRBJ1-6; D ambiguous. V lost 3 bases, J lost 16 bases, and 10 bases lay in between. The CDR3 has 11 amino acids. The CDR3 sequence: CASSFGASLHF. The CDR3 DNA sequence: TGTGCCAGCAGTTTCGGAGCTTCGCTCCACTTT.

V gene TRBV5-1 combines with J gene TRBJ1-2; D perhaps matches TRBD1 (6 bases). The CDR3 has 13 amino acids. Trimming pared 0 bases from V and 6 bases from J, leaving 9 bases between. CDR1 and CDR2 (germline): SGHRS, YFSETQ. CDR3 amino acids: CASSLAGVDGYTF. DNA for the CDR3: TGCGCCAGCAGCTTGGCAGGGGTGGATGGCTACACCTTC. Supplemented by reference TRBV5-1 and TRBJ1-2, the full variable domain reads KAGVTQTPRYLIKTRGQQVTLSCSPISGHRSVSWYQQTPGQGLQFLFEYFSETQRNKGNFPGRFSGRQFSNSRSEMNVSTLELGDSALYLCASSLAGVDGYTFGSGTRLTVV.

The chain couples TRBV7-2 to TRBJ1-5; D is possibly TRBD1 (6 bases). The CDR3 covers 14 residues. The germline gives CDR1 SGHTA, CDR2 FQGNSA. V lost 4 bases and J 7 bases, leaving 14 bases between the germline ends. The CDR3 here is CASSSGTTKQPQHF. CDR3 nucleotides: TGTGCCAGCAGCTCCGGGACAACCAAACAGCCCCAGCATTTT. The variable domain in full, with the rest retrieved from reference TRBV7-2 and TRBJ1-5, is GAGVSQSPSNKVTEKGKDVELRCDPISGHTALYWYRQSLGQGLEFLIYFQGNSAPDKSGLPSDRFSAERTGGSVSTLTIQRTQQEDSAVYLCASSSGTTKQPQHFGDGTRLSIL.

V usage is TRBV19 and J usage is TRBJ1-2; 7 nucleotides agree with TRBD1. CDR1 is LNHDA and CDR2 is SQIVND in the germline V gene (reference sequence). The CDR3 runs to 13 residues. V gave up 4 bases and J gave up 8 bases; unmatched junction bases: 7. As DNA, the CDR3 is TGTGCCAGTAGTACACCCGGGACAGCCGGCTACACCTTC. This codes for CASSTPGTAGYTF. Together with reference TRBV19 and TRBJ1-2, the CDR3 gives the full variable domain: DGGITQSPKYLFRKEGQNVTLSCEQNLNHDAMYWYRQDPGQGLRLIYYSQIVNDFQKGDIAEGYSVSREKKESFPLTVTSAQKNPTAFYLCASSTPGTAGYTFGSGTRLTVV.

J is TRBJ2-2 and V is TRBV4-1; the match to TRBD2 covers 11 bases. Germline values: CDR1 MGHRA, CDR2 YSYEKL. V was clipped by 0 bases and J by 6 bases; unmatched bases: 3. The CDR3 loop spans 16 amino acids. The CDR3 protein is CASSQDWTSGSGELFF. The CDR3 DNA reads TGCGCCAGCAGCCAAGATTGGACTAGCGGGTCCGGGGAGCTGTTTTTT.